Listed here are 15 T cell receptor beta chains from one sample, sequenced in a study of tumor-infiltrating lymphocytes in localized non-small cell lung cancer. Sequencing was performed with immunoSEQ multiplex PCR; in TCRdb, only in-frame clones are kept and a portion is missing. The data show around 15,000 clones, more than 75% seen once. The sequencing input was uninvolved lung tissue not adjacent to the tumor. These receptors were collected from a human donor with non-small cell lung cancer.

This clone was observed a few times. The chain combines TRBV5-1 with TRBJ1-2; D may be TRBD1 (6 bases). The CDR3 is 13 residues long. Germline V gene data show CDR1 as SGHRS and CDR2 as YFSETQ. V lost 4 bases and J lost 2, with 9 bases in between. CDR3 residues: CASSRDTNYGYTF. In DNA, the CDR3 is TGCGCCAGCAGCCGGGACACGAACTATGGCTACACCTTC.

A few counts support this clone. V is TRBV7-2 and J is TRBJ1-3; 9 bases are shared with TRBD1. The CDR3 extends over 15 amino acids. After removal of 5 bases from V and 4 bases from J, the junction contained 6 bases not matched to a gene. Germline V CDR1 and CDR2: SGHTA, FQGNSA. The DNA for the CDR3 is TGTGCCAGCAGCCAACAGGGGGCGAAAGGAAACACCATATATTTT. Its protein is CASSQQGAKGNTIYF.

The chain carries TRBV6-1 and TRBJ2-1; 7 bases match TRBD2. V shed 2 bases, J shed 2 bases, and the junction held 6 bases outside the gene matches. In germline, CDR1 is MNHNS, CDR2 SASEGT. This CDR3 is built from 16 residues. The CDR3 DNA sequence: TGTGCCAGCAGTGAATGGGGAAGCGGGGCCTACAATGAGCAGTTCTTC. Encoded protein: CASSEWGSGAYNEQFF.

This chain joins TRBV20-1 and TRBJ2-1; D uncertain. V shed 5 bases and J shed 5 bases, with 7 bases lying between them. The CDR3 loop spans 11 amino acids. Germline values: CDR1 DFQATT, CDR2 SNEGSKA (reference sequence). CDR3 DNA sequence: TGCAGTGCTTCCGATAACAATGAGCAGTTCTTC. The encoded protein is CSASDNNEQFF.

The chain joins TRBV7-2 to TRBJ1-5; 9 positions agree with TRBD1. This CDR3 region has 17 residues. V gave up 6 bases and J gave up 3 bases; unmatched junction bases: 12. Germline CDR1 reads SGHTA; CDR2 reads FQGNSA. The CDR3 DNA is TGTGCCAGCAGTCGCAGGGGGGGACAGGGAAACAATCAGCCCCAGCATTTT. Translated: CASSRRGGQGNNQPQHF.

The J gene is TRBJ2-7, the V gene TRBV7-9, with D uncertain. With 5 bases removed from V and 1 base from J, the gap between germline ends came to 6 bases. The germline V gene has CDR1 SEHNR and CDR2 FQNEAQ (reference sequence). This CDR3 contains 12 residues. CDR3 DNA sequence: TGTGCCAGCAGCCCGGGTTCCTACGAGCAGTACTTC. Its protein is CASSPGSYEQYF.

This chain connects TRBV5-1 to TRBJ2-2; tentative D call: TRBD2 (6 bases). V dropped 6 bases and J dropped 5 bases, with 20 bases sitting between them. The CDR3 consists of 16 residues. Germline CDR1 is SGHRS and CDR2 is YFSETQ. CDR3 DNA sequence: TGCGCCAGCAACCCCGAGCCCGGGGGAGGAACCGGGGAGCTGTTTTTT. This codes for CASNPEPGGGTGELFF.

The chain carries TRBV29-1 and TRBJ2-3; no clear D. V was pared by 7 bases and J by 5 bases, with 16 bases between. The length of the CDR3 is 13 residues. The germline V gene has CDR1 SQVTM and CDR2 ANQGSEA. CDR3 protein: CSAGPSSGDTQYF. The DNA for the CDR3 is TGCAGCGCTGGCCCCTCATCGGGAGATACGCAGTATTTT.

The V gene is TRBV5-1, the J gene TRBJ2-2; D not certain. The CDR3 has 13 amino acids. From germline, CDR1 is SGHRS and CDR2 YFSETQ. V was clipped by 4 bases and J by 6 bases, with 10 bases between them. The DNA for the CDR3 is TGCGCCAGCAGCCATCCAACCCCCGGGGAGCTGTTTTTT. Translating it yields CASSHPTPGELFF.

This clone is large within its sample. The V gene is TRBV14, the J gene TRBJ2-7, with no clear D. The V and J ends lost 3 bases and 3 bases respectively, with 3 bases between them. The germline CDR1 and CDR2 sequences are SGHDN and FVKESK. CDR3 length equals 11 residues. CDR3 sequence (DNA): TGTGCCAGCAGCCAGGGCTACGAGCAGTACTTC. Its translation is CASSQGYEQYF.

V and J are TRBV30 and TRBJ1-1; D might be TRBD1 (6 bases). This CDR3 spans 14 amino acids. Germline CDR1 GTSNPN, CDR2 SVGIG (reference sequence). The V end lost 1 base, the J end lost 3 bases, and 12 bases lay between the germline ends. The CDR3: CAWSGAGADTEAFF. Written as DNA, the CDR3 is TGTGCCTGGAGTGGGGCAGGGGCAGACACTGAAGCTTTCTTT. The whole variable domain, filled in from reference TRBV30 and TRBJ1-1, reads SQTIHQWPATLVQPVGSPLSLECTVEGTSNPNLYWYRQAAGRGLQLLFYSVGIGQISSEVPQNLSASRPQDRQFILSSKKLLLSDSGFYLCAWSGAGADTEAFFGQGTRLTVV.

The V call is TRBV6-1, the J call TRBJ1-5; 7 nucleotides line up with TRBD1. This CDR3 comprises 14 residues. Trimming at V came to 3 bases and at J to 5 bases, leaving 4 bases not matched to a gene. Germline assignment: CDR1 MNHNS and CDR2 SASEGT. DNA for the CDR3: TGTGCCAGCAGTGAGACAGGGAGGGATCAGCCCCAGCATTTT. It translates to CASSETGRDQPQHF.

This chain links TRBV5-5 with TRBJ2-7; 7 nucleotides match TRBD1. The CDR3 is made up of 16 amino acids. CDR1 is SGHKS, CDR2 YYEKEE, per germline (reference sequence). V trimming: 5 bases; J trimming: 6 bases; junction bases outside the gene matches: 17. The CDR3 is CASSRARQGDYREQYF. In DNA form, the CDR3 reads TGTGCCAGCAGTCGGGCCCGACAGGGTGATTATCGCGAGCAGTACTTC.

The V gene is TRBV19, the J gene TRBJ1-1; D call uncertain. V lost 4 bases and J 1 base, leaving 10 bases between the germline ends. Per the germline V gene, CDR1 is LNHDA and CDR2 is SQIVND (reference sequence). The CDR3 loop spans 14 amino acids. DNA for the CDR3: TGTGCCAGTAGTAGGCCGGGCGCGAACACTGAAGCTTTCTTT. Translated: CASSRPGANTEAFF.

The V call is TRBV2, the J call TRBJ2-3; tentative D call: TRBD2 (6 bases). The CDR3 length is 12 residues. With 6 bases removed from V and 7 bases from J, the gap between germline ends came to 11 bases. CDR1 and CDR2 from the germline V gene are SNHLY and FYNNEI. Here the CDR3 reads CASRNRENTQYF. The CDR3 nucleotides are TGTGCCAGCAGGAACCGGGAGAATACGCAGTATTTT.